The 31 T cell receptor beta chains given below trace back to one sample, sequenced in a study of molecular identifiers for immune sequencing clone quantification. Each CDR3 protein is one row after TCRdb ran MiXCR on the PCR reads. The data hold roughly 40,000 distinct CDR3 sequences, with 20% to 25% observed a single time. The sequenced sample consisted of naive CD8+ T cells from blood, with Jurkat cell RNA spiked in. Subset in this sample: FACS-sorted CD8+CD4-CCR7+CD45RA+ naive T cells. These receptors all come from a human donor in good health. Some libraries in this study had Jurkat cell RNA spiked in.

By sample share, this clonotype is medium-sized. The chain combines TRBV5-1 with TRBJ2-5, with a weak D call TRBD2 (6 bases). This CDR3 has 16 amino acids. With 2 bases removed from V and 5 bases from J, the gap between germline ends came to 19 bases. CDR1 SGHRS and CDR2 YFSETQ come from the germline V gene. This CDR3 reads CASSLGIAATTETQYF. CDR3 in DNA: TGCGCCAGCAGCTTAGGTATAGCGGCCACCACGGAGACCCAGTACTTC.

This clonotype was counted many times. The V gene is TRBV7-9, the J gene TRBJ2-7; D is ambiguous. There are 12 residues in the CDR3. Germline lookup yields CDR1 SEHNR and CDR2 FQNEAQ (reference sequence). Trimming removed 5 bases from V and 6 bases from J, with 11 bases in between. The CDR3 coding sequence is TGTGCCAGCAGCACAGCCACTCCCGAGCAGTACTTC. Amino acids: CASSTATPEQYF.

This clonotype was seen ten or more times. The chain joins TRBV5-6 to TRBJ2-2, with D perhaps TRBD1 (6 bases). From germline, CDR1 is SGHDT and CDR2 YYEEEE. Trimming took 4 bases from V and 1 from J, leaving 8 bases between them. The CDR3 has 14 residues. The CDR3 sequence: CASSPGQNTGELFF. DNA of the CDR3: TGTGCCAGCAGCCCGGGACAGAACACCGGGGAGCTGTTTTTT.

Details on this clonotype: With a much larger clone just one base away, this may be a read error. The CDR3 loop reads CSVSRGEEAQYF. The CDR3 nucleotides read TGCAGCGTTTCAAGGGGGGAAGAGGCCCAGTACTTC. V gene TRBV29-1 combines with J gene TRBJ2-5; the D gene could be TRBD1 or TRBD2 (6 bases each). The CDR3 runs to 12 residues. Looked up from germline, CDR1 is SQVTM and CDR2 is ANQGSEA.

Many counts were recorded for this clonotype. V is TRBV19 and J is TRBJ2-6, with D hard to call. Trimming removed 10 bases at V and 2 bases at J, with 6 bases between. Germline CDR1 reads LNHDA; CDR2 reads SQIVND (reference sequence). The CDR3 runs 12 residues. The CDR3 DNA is TGTGCCACAGCAGCTGGGGCCAACGTCCTGACTTTC. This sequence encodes CATAAGANVLTF.

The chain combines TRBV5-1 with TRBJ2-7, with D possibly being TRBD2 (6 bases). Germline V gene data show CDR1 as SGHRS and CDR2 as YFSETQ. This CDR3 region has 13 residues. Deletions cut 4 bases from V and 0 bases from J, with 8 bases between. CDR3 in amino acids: CASSRDFSYEQYF. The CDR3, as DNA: TGCGCCAGCAGCCGGGACTTCTCCTACGAGCAGTACTTC.

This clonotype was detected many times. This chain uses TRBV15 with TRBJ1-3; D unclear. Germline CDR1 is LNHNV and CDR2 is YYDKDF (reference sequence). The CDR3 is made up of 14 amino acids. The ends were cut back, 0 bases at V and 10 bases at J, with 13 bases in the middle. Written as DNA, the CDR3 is TGTGCCACCAGCAGAGATCTTGGCCCCGGTACCATATATTTT. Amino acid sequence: CATSRDLGPGTIYF.

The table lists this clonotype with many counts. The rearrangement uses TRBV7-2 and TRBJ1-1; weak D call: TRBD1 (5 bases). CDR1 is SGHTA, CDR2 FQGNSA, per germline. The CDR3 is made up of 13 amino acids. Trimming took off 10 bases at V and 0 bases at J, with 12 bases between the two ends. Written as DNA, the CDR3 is TGTGCCACCTCGCAAGGGGTGAACACTGAAGCTTTCTTT. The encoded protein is CATSQGVNTEAFF.

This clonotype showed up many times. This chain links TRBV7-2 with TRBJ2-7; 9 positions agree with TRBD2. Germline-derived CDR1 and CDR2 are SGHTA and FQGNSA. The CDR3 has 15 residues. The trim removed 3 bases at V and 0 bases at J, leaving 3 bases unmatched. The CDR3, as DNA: TGTGCCAGCAGCTTTGATAGCGGGAGCTCCTACGAGCAGTACTTC. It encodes CASSFDSGSSYEQYF.

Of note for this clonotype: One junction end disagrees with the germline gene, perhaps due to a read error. As DNA, the CDR3 is TGTGCCGCCAGTGCAAGAAACGAGCAGTACTTC. It yields the protein CAASARNEQYF. The rearrangement links TRBV24-1 to TRBJ2-7; D is unclear. The CDR3 has 11 residues. Germline CDR1 reads KGHDR; CDR2 reads SFDVKD.

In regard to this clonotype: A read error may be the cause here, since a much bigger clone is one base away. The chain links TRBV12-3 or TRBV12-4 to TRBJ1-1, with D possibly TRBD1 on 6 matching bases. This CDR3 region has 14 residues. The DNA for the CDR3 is TGTGCCAGCCTGCGGGGGGGCGTGGACACTGAAGCTCTCTTT. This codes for CASLRGGVDTEALF.

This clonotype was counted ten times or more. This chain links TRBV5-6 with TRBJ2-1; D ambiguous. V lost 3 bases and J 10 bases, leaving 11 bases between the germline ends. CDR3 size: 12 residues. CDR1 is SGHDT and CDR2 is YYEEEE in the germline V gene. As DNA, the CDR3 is TGTGCCAGCAGCTGGACGCCCGAGGAGCAGTTCTTC. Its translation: CASSWTPEEQFF.

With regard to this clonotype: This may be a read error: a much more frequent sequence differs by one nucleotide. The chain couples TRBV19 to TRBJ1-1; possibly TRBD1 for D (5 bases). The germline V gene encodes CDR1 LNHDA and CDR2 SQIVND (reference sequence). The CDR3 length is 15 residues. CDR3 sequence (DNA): TGTGCCAGTAGTATTTGGGGGTCGGGGAACTCTGAAGCTTTCTTT. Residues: CASSIWGSGNSEAFF.

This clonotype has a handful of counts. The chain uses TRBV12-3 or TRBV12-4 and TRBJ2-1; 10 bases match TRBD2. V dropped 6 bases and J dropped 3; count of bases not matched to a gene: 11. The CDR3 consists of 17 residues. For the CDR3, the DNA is TGTGCCAGCAGCCCTGGGTGGACTAGCGGCAACTACAATGAGCAGTTCTTC. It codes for CASSPGWTSGNYNEQFF.

The CDR3: CSDRTGTISYEQYF. Here the CDR3 DNA reads TGCAGCGACCGGACCGGGACAATCTCCTACGAGCAGTACTTC. The V and J genes are TRBV29-1 and TRBJ2-7, with a weak D call TRBD1 (6 bases). V was cut by 7 bases and J by 0 bases, with 16 bases left in between. The CDR3 has 14 amino acids. Germline CDR1 SQVTM, CDR2 ANQGSEA.

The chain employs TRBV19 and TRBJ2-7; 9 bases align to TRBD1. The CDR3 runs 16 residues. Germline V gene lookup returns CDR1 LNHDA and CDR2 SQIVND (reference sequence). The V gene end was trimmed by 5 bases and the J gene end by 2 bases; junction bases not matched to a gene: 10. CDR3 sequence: CASSPTGGYTAYEQYF. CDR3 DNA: TGTGCCAGTAGTCCGACAGGGGGGTACACCGCCTACGAGCAGTACTTC.

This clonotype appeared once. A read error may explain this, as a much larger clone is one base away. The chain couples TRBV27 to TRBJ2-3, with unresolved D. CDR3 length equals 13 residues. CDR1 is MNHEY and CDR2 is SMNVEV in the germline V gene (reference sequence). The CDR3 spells CVSSSRGPDTQYF. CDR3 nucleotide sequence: TGTGTCAGCAGTTCCCGCGGCCCAGATACGCAGTATTTT.

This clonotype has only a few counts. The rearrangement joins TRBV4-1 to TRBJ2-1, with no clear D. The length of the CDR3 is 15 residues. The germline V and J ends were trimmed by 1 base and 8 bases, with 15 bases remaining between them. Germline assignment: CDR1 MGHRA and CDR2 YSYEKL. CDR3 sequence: CASSQAGLVFDEQFF. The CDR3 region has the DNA TGCGCCAGCAGCCAAGCGGGCCTAGTGTTCGATGAGCAGTTCTTC.

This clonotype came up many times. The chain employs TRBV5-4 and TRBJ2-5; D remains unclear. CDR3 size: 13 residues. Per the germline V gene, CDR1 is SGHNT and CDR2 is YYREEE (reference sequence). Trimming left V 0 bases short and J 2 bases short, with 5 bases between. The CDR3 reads CASSLEDQETQYF. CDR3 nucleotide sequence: TGTGCCAGCAGCTTGGAAGATCAAGAGACCCAGTACTTC. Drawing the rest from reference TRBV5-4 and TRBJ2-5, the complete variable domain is ETGVTQSPTHLIKTRGQQVTLRCSSQSGHNTVSWYQQALGQGPQFIFQYYREEENGRGNFPPRFSGLQFPNYSSELNVNALELDDSALYLCASSLEDQETQYFGPGTRLLVL.

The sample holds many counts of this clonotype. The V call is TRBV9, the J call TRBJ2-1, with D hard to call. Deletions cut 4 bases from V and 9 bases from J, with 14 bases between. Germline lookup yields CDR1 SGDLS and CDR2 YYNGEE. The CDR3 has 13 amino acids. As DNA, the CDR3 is TGTGCCAGCAGCCCCCCGGTTAGGACTGAGCAGTTCTTC. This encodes CASSPPVRTEQFF.

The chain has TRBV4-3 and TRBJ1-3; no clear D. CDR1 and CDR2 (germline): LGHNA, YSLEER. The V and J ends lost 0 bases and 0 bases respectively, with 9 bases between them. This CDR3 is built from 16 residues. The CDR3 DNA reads TGCGCCAGCAGCCAAGACTCGGTGGGCTCTGGAAACACCATATATTTT. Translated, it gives CASSQDSVGSGNTIYF.

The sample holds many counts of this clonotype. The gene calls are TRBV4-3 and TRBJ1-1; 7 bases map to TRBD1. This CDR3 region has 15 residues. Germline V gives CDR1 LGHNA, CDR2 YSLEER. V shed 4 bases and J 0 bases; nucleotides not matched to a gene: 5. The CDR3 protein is CASSPGTALNTEAFF. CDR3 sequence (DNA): TGCGCCAGCAGCCCAGGGACAGCCTTGAACACTGAAGCTTTCTTT.

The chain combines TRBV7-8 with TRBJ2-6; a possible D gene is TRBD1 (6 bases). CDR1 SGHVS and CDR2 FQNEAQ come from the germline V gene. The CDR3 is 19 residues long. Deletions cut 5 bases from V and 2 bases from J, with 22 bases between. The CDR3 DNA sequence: TGTGCCAGCAGCCCCTACGTGGACTGGGGGCTCCCTGGGGCCAACGTCCTGACTTTC. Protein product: CASSPYVDWGLPGANVLTF.

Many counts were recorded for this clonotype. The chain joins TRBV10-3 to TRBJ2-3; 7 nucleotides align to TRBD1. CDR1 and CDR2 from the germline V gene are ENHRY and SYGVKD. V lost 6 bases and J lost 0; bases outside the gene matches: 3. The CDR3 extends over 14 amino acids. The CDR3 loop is CAIRGTASTDTQYF. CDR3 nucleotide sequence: TGTGCCATCAGGGGGACAGCTAGCACAGATACGCAGTATTTT.

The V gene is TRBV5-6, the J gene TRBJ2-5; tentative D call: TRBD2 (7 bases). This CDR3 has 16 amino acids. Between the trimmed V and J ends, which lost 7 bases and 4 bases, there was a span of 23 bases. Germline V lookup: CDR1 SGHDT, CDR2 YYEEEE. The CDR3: CASAGPHRGAPETQYF. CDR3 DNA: TGTGCCAGCGCAGGACCCCACCGGGGGGCCCCAGAGACCCAGTACTTC.

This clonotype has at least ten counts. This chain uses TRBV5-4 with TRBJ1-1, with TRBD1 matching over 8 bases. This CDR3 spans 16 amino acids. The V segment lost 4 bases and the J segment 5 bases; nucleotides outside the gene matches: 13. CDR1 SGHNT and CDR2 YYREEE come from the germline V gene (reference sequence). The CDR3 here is CASSMGPGGTDTEAFF. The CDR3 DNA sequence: TGTGCCAGCAGCATGGGTCCAGGGGGCACGGATACTGAAGCTTTCTTT.

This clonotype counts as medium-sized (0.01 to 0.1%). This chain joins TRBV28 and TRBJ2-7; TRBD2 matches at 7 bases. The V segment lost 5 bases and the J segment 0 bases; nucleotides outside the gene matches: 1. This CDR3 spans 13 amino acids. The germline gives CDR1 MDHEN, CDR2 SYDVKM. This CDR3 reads CASSGRDSYEQYF. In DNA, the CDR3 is TGTGCCAGCAGTGGGAGGGACTCCTACGAGCAGTACTTC.

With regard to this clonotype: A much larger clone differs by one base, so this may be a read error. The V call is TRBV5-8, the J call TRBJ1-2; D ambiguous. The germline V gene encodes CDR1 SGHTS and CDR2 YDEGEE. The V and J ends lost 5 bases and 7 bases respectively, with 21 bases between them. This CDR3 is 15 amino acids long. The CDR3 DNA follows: TGTGCCAGCAGTTTACGACATCTTAACACATGTGGCTACACCTTC. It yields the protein CASSLRHLNTCGYTF. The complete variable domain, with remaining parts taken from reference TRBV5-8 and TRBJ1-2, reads EAGVTQSPTHLIKTRGQQATLRCSPISGHTSVYWYQQALGLGLQFLLWYDEGEERNRGNFPPRFSGRQFPNYSSELNVNALELEDSALYLCASSLRHLNTCGYTFGSGTRLTVV.

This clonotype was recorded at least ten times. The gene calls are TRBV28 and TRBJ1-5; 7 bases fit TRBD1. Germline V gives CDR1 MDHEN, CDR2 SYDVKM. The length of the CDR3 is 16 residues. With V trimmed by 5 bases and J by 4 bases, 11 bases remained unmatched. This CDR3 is CASSLRQGRGNQPQHF. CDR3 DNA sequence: TGTGCCAGCAGTCTCAGACAGGGCCGTGGTAATCAGCCCCAGCATTTT.

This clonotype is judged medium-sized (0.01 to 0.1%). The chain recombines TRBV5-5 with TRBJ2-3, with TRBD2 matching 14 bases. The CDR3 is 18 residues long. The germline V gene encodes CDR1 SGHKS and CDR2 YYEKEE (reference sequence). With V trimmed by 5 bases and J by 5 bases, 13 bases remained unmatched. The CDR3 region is CASSLPVGLAGAGDTQYF. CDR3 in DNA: TGTGCCAGCAGTCTTCCCGTGGGACTAGCGGGAGCAGGAGATACGCAGTATTTT. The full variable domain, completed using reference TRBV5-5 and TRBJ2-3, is DAGVTQSPTHLIKTRGQQVTLRCSPISGHKSVSWYQQVLGQGPQFIFQYYEKEERGRGNFPDRFSARQFPNYSSELNVNALLLGDSALYLCASSLPVGLAGAGDTQYFGPGTRLTVL.

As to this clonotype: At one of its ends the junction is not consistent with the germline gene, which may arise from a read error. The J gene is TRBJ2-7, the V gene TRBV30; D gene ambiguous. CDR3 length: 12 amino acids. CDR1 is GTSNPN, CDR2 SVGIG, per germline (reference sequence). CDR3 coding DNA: TGTGTCTGGAGTTCCCTGACCCACGAGCAGTACTTC. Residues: CVWSSLTHEQYF.